The subject of this entry is one TCR beta chain. The antigen remains undetermined. These data originate in a study of Graves' ophthalmopathy and Graves' hyperthyroidism. The overall study: Peripheral blood sampling preceded any treatment and occurred at initial diagnosis.

Physicians reached a diagnosis by relying on clinical symptoms, serum thyroxine, TRAb, thyroid ultrasound and orbital computed tomography. The authors amplified TCR beta CDR3 regions from RNA transcripts. After a first-round RT-PCR with HTBI primers, a second-round multiplex PCR was run. TCRdb passed the multiplex PCR reads through MiXCR, listing each CDR3 protein once. The top ten clones hold about 40% of a sample with some 750,000 distinct CDR3 sequences, 40% of them seen once. Regarding the study as a whole: Progression of ophthalmopathy was predicted by the model with around 68% sensitivity and under 85% specificity. Using 13 signatures, a model distinguished ophthalmopathy from stable hyperthyroidism, reaching about 89% sensitivity and approximately 80% specificity.

Sequencing was carried out using peripheral blood. This receptor was obtained from an adult man with Graves' ophthalmopathy.

CDR3 amino acids: CASAYGPTSGGATQYF. The DNA for the CDR3 is TGTGCCAGCGCCTATGGACCCACTAGCGGGGGGGCAACCCAGTACTTC. The V and J genes are TRBV12-3 or TRBV12-4 and TRBJ2-5; 13 bases line up with TRBD2. The CDR3 is 16 residues long. J was trimmed by 8 bases and V by 8 bases; bases with no gene match: 14.